This T cell receptor beta chain was profiled in a study of T cell clonality in common variable immunodeficiency. CDR1 MNHEY and CDR2 SVGEGT come from the germline V gene. The ends lost 4 bases at V and 5 bases at J; junction bases unmatched: 10. This CDR3 comprises 15 residues. Sequencing was performed with immunoSEQ multiplex PCR; in TCRdb, only in-frame clones are kept and a portion is missing. This sample has around 57,000 clones, each found more than once. Study-wide findings and caveats: Common variable immunodeficiency TCR beta sequences reportedly had fewer deletions and N-nucleotide insertions.

In this sample, this clone turned up many times. Its antigen remains unidentified. Read coverage stops 3 residues before the CDR3 terminus; the germline J gene supplies the remainder. The V and J genes are TRBV6-2 or TRBV6-3 and TRBJ1-1, with TRBD1 identical over 7 bases. This TCR derives from a person aged 18 to 75 in good health. Sample: peripheral blood mononuclear cells. The DNA read from the CDR3 is TGTGCCAGCAGTTCTCGACAGGGAGGGAAGACTGAA. As protein: CASSSRQGGKTE. The CDR3 in its entirety is CASSSRQGGKTEAFF.